The entry that follows covers one T cell receptor (beta chain) sequence. The CDR3 length is 14 residues. V was pared by 4 bases and J by 2 bases, with 12 bases between. Germline assignment: CDR1 SGHRS and CDR2 YFSETQ. Unstimulated regulatory T cells (CD4+CD25+CD127-), CD4+CD25- non-regulatory cells, CD4 and CD8 cells were FACS-sorted from thawed PBMCs. These data originate in a study of Tregs in tolerant kidney transplant recipients. The method was immunoSEQ multiplex PCR; TCRdb's version includes in-frame clones alone and lacks a portion of them. The table records around 230,000 clones, 80% to 85% of them present only once.

The chain recombines TRBV5-1 with TRBJ2-5, with D possibly matching TRBD2 (6 bases). This sequence originates from a human donor in good health. The sequenced material came from CD4+ T cells from blood. CDR3 nucleotides: TGCGCCAGCAGCCCATTCGGGACTCAAGAGACCCAGTACTTC. This codes for CASSPFGTQETQYF.